The T cell receptor (beta chain) described here comes from a study of control samples from healthy donors and cancer patients. Sequencing was performed with immunoSEQ multiplex PCR; in TCRdb, only in-frame clones are kept and a portion is missing. In the table there are more than 65,000 clones, roughly 90% of which are singletons. The junction had 5 bases not matched to a gene; V was cut back by 0 bases and J by 7 bases. Germline-derived CDR1 and CDR2 are SGHRS and YFSETQ. This CDR3 contains 14 residues. The V gene is TRBV5-1, the J gene TRBJ1-1; TRBD1 matches at 8 bases. This clonotype was obtained from a woman in her sixties with head and neck cancer. The sequenced sample consisted of PBMCs. DNA for the CDR3: TGCGCCAGCAGCTTGGAACAGGGGGGGCTTGAAGCTTTCTTT. Its translation is CASSLEQGGLEAFF.